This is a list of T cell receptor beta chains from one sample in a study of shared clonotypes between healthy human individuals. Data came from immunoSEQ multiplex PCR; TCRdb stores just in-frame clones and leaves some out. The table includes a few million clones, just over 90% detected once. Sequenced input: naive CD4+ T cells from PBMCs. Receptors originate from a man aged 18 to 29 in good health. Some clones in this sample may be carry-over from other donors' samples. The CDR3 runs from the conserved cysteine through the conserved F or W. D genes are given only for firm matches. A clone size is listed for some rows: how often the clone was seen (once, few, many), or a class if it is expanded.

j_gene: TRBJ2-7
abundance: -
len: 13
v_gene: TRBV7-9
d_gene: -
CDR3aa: CASSLASPYEQYF
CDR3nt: TGTGCCAGCAGCTTAGCGAGTCCCTACGAGCAGTACTTC

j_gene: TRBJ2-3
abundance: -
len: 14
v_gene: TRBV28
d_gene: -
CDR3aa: CASSPQGSTDTQYF
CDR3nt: TGTGCCAGCAGCCCACAGGGAAGCACAGATACGCAGTATTTT

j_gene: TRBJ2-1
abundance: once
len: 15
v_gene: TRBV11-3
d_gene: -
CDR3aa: CASSNGAGSYNEQFF
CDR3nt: TGTGCCAGCTCCAACGGGGCAGGGTCATACAATGAGCAGTTCTTC

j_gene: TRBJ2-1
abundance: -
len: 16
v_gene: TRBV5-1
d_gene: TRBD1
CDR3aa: CASSLGGTGGYNEQFF
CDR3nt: TGCGCCAGCAGCTTGGGGGGGACAGGAGGCTACAATGAGCAGTTCTTC

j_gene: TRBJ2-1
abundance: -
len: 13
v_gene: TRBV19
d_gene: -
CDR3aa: CASSIVGSSPQFF
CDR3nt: TGTGCCAGTAGTATAGTCGGGAGCAGTCCGCAGTTCTTC

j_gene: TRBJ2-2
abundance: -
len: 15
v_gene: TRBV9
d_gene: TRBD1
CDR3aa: CASSVADRLAGELFF
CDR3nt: TGTGCCAGCAGCGTAGCGGACAGGTTGGCCGGGGAGCTGTTTTTT

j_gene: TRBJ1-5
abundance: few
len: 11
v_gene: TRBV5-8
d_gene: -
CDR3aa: CASSLNQPQHF
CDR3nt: TGTGCCAGCAGCTTGAATCAGCCCCAGCATTTT

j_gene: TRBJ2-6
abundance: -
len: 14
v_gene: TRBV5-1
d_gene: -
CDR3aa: CASSWGSGANVLTF
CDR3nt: TGCGCCAGCAGCTGGGGCTCTGGGGCCAACGTCCTGACTTTC

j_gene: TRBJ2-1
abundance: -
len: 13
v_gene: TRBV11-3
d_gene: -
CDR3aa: CASSPTRDNEQFF
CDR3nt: TGTGCCAGCAGCCCGACAAGGGACAATGAGCAGTTCTTC

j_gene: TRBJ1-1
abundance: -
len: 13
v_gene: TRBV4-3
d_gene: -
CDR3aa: CASSQAGNTEAFF
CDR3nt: TGCGCCAGCAGCCAAGCGGGGAACACTGAAGCTTTCTTT

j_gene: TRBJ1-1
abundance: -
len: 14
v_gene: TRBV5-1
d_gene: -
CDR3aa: CASSFGVIGTEAFF
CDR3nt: TGCGCCAGCAGCTTTGGGGTCATCGGGACTGAAGCTTTCTTT

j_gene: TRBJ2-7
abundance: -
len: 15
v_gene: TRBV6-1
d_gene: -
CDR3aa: CASSENGGSTYEQYF
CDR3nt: TGTGCCAGCAGTGAAAATGGTGGGAGTACCTACGAGCAGTACTTC

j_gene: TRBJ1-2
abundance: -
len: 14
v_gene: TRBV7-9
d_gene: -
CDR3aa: CASSLIQGPYGYTF
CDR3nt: TGTGCCAGCAGCTTAATCCAGGGGCCCTATGGCTACACCTTC

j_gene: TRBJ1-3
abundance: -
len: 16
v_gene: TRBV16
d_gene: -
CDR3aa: CASSQSRISSGNTIYF
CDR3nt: TGTGCCAGCAGCCAATCGCGGATTTCCTCTGGAAACACCATATATTTT

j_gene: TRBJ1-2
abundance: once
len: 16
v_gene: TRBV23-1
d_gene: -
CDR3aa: CASSQSLRFTNYGYTF
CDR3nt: TGCGCCAGCAGTCAATCGCTCCGGTTTACGAACTATGGCTACACCTTC

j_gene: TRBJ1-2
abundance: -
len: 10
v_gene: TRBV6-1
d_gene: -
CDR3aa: CASQLYGYTF
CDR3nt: TGTGCCAGCCAATTGTATGGCTACACCTTC

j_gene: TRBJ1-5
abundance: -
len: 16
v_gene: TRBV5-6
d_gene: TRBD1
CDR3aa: CASSLSGGPLNQPQHF
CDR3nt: TGTGCCAGCAGCTTGTCAGGGGGGCCCCTCAATCAGCCCCAGCATTTT

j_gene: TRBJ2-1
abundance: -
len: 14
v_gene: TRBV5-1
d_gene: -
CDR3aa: CASSLEGVEDEQFF
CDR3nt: TGCGCCAGCAGCTTGGAAGGAGTGGAGGATGAGCAGTTCTTC

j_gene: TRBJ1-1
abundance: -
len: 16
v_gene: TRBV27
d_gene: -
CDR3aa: CASSFGRGASNTEAFF
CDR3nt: TGTGCCAGCAGTTTTGGCAGGGGCGCGTCCAACACTGAAGCTTTCTTT

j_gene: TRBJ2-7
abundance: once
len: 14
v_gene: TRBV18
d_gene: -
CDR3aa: CASSGQRSHYEQYF
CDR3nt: TGTGCCAGCTCAGGCCAGCGTTCTCACTACGAGCAGTACTTC

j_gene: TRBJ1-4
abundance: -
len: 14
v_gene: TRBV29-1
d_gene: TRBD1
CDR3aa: CSARETGSSEKLFF
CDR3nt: TGCAGCGCTCGCGAGACAGGGTCTAGTGAAAAACTGTTTTTT

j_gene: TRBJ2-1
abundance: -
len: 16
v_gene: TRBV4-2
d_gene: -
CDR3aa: CASSQESLVFGNEQFF
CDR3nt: TGTGCCAGCAGCCAAGAATCGCTAGTGTTTGGAAATGAGCAGTTCTTC

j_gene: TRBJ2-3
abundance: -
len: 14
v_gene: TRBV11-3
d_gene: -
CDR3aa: CASSVSGVGDTQYF
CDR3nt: TGTGCCAGCAGCGTATCAGGGGTGGGAGATACGCAGTATTTT

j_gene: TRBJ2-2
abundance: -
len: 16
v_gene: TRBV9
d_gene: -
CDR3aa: CASSVALATNTGELFF
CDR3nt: TGTGCCAGCAGCGTAGCTCTAGCCACGAACACCGGGGAGCTGTTTTTT